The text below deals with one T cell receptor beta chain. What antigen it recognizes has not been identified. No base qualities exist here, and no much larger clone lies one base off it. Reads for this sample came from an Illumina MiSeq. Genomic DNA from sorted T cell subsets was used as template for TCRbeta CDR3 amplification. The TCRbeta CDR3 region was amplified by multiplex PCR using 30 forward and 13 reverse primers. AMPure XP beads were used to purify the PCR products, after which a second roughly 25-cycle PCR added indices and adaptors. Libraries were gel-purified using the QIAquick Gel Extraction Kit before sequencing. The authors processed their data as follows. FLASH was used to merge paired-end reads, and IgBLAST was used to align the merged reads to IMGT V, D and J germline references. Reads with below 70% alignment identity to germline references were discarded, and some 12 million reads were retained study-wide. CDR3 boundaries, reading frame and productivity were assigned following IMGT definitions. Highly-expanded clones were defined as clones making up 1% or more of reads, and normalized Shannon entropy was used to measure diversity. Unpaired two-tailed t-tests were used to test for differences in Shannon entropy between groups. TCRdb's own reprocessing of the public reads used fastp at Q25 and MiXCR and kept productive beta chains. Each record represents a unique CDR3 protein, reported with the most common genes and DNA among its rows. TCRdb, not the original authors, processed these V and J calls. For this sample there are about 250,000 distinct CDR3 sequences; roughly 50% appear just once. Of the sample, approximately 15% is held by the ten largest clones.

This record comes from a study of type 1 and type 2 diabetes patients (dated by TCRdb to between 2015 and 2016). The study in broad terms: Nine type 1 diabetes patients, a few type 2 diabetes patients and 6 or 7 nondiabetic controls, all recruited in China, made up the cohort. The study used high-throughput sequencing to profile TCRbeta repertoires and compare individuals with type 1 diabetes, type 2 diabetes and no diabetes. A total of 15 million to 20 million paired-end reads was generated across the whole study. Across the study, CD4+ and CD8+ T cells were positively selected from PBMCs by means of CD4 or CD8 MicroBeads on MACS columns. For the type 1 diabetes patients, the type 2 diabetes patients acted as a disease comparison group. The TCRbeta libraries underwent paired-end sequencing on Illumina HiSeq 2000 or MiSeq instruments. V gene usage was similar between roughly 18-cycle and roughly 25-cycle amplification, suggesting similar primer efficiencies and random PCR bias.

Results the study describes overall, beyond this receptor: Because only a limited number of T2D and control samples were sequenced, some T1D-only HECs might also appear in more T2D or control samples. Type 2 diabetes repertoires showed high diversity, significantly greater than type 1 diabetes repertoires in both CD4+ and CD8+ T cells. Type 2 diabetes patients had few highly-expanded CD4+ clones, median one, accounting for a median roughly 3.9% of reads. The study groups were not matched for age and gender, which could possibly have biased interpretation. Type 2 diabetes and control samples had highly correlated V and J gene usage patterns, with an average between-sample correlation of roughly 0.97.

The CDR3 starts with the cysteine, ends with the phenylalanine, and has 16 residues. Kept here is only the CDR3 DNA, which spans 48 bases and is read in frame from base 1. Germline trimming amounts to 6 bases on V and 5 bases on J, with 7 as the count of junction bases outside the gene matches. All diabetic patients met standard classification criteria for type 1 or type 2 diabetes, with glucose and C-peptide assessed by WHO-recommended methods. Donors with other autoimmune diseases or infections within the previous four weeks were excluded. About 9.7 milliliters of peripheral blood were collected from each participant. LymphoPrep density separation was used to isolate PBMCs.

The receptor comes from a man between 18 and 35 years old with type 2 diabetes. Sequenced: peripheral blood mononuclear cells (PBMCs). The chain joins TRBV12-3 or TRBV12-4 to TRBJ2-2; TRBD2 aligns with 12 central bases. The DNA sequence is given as TGTGCCAGCAGCGCAACTAGCGGGAGGTCGACCGGGGAGCTGTTTTTT. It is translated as CASSATSGRSTGELFF.